This TCR beta chain was found in a study of CD8+ T cells in alopecia areata. Following extraction, RNA underwent reverse transcription to cDNA, which served as the sequencing template. TCRdb's copy holds only in-frame clones and misses some; the assay was immunoSEQ multiplex PCR. Here the sample spans roughly 92,000 clones, over 70% being singletons. This sample's treatment: oral pan-JAK inhibitor, 5-10 mg twice daily. The material sequenced was CD8+ T cells sorted from blood, taken around week 44, from a patient treated with tofacitinib. The receptor's source is a human donor with alopecia areata.

The CDR3 DNA sequence: TGCAGCGTGTATCCAGGGTCTGCGCCCTACAATGAGCAGTTCTTC. This encodes CSVYPGSAPYNEQFF. The rearrangement joins TRBV29-1 to TRBJ2-1; possibly TRBD1 for D (5 bases). In germline, CDR1 is SQVTM, CDR2 ANQGSEA. There are 15 residues in the CDR3. V gave up 6 bases and J gave up 2 bases, with 17 bases separating them.